This entry lists 20 T cell receptor beta chains sequenced from one sample in a study of T cell responses to AZD1222 COVID-19 vaccine. Clones were read by immunoSEQ multiplex PCR, and TCRdb kept only the in-frame ones, dropping some. The sample shows about 120,000 clones, about nine tenths of them seen only once. The material sequenced was peripheral blood, taken on day 0 of AZD1222 vaccination. The receptors originated from an adult in good health.

The rearrangement uses TRBV11-3 and TRBJ2-1, with TRBD2 matching over 9 bases. Germline lookup yields CDR1 SGHNT and CDR2 YENEEA. The CDR3 length is 13 residues. The V and J ends lost 1 base and 15 bases, in that order; junction bases with no gene match: 7. The CDR3 DNA reads TGTGCCAGCAGCTTAGGTCCTAGCGGGGCGCCGTTCTTC. Translated: CASSLGPSGAPFF.

On this clone itself: The same CDR3 is also encoded by other DNA sequences in this sample. The CDR3 DNA reads TGTGCCAGCAGAAAGGGGGGCAGCACAGATACGCAGTATTTT. Its protein product is CASRKGGSTDTQYF. This chain uses TRBV2 with TRBJ2-3; D tentatively reads TRBD1 or TRBD2 (6 bases each). Looked up from germline, CDR1 is SNHLY and CDR2 is FYNNEI. Trimming removed 6 bases from V and 0 bases from J, with 10 bases in between. The CDR3 totals 14 residues.

CDR3 DNA sequence: TGTGCCAGCAGCCAAGTGAACCAGGGTGAAGCTTTCTTT. Encoded protein: CASSQVNQGEAFF. The chain uses TRBV3-1 (or the pseudogene TRBV3-2) and TRBJ1-1; tentative D call: TRBD1 (5 bases). In germline, CDR1 is LGHDT, CDR2 YNNKEL (reference sequence). This CDR3 is 13 amino acids long. Trimming pared 1 base from V and 7 bases from J, leaving 10 bases between.

The chain carries TRBV5-1 and TRBJ2-5; TRBD1 agrees at 9 bases. The CDR3 loop spans 14 amino acids. Trimming cost V 2 bases and J 5 bases; bases outside gene matches: 4. Germline values: CDR1 SGHRS, CDR2 YFSETQ. Here the CDR3 DNA reads TGCGCCAGCAGCTTACAGGGGGCTGGTGAGACCCAGTACTTC. Translation gives CASSLQGAGETQYF.

The gene calls are TRBV6-5 and TRBJ1-6; D unclear. The length of the CDR3 is 13 residues. Germline V gene data show CDR1 as MNHEY and CDR2 as SVGAGI. Deletions cut 4 bases from V and 9 bases from J, with 10 bases between. CDR3 nucleotides: TGTGCCAGCAGTTCTTACACAGCTTCACCCCTCCACTTT. Protein product: CASSSYTASPLHF.

The chain links TRBV30 to TRBJ1-5; the match to TRBD1 covers 7 bases. Germline V gives CDR1 GTSNPN, CDR2 SVGIG (reference sequence). V dropped 1 base and J dropped 6; count of bases not matched to a gene: 6. The CDR3 contains 14 residues. The CDR3 loop reads CAWSDTGAGQPQHF. The CDR3 region has the DNA TGTGCCTGGAGTGACACAGGGGCTGGTCAGCCCCAGCATTTT.

This chain connects TRBV18 to TRBJ1-1; D gene uncertain. The CDR3 runs 15 residues. Germline loops: CDR1 KGHSH, CDR2 LQKENI. V was trimmed by 1 base and J by 0 bases, leaving 9 bases between them. CDR3 region: CASSPLSGMNTEAFF. CDR3 DNA: TGTGCCAGCTCACCACTAAGTGGGATGAACACTGAAGCTTTCTTT.

The V and J genes are TRBV19 and TRBJ1-4, with D unresolved. The V and J ends lost 5 bases and 10 bases respectively, with 14 bases between them. CDR3 size: 13 residues. Looked up from germline, CDR1 is LNHDA and CDR2 is SQIVND (reference sequence). CDR3 sequence reads: CASSPPDFGKLFF. The CDR3 nucleotides read TGTGCCAGTAGTCCACCCGATTTTGGAAAACTGTTTTTT.

The chain links TRBV6-1 to TRBJ1-4, with D tentatively TRBD1 (5 bases). The ends were cut back, 0 bases at V and 4 bases at J, with 12 bases in the middle. Germline CDR1 MNHNS, CDR2 SASEGT. This CDR3 contains 16 residues. The CDR3 is CASSEAPGLINEKLFF. The CDR3 nucleotides are TGTGCCAGCAGTGAAGCGCCGGGACTGATTAATGAAAAACTGTTTTTT.

The rearrangement links TRBV7-9 to TRBJ1-1; no firm D call. The germline gives CDR1 SEHNR, CDR2 FQNEAQ (reference sequence). The CDR3 totals 14 residues. V lost 5 bases and J 4 bases, leaving 14 bases between the germline ends. In DNA form, the CDR3 reads TGTGCCAGCAGCCAACTTGGAGGGTCCACTGAAGCTTTCTTT. Amino acids: CASSQLGGSTEAFF.

V gene TRBV11-2 combines with J gene TRBJ2-2; D is unclear. V was shortened by 5 bases and J by 7 bases, with 11 bases between the two germline ends. CDR1 and CDR2 from the germline V gene are SGHAT and FQNNGV. The CDR3 is made up of 13 amino acids. CDR3 DNA: TGTGCCAGCAGCCCCCGGCAGTACGGGGAGCTGTTTTTT. Its translation is CASSPRQYGELFF.

V and J are TRBV6-5 and TRBJ2-3, with D unresolved. Germline V gene sequence: CDR1 MNHEY, CDR2 SVGAGI. V lost 7 bases and J 2 bases, leaving 13 bases between the germline ends. The CDR3 is made up of 14 amino acids. DNA for the CDR3: TGTGCCAGCAAGCCTGAGTTATCCACAGATACGCAGTATTTT. Protein product: CASKPELSTDTQYF.

For this clone: The same CDR3 arises from other DNA sequences in this sample as well. The chain employs TRBV6-6 and TRBJ1-2, with TRBD1 matching 8 bases. V shed 2 bases, J shed 2 bases, and the junction held 1 base outside the gene matches. The CDR3 length is 14 residues. The germline gives CDR1 MNHNY, CDR2 SVGAGI (reference sequence). CDR3 sequence (DNA): TGTGCCAGCAGTTACGGGACAGGAAACTATGGCTACACCTTC. As protein: CASSYGTGNYGYTF.

The V call is TRBV4-2, the J call TRBJ1-1; tentatively, D is TRBD1 (5 bases). The CDR3 spans 14 residues. Per the germline V gene, CDR1 is LGHNA and CDR2 is YNFKEQ. The V end lost 3 bases, the J end lost 3 bases, and 11 bases lay between the germline ends. The CDR3 DNA follows: TGTGCCAGCAGCCAGAGGTGGGGGGACACTGAAGCTTTCTTT. It is translated as CASSQRWGDTEAFF.

This chain uses TRBV15 with TRBJ2-1; D perhaps matches TRBD2 (5 bases). V was trimmed by 0 bases and J by 4 bases, leaving 13 bases between them. Per the germline V gene, CDR1 is LNHNV and CDR2 is YYDKDF (reference sequence). The CDR3 has 16 amino acids. The CDR3: CATSRDNGEGYNEQFF. DNA of the CDR3: TGTGCCACCAGCAGAGATAACGGGGAAGGGTACAATGAGCAGTTCTTC.

The chain employs TRBV2 and TRBJ1-5, with a weak D call TRBD1 (5 bases). CDR3 length: 14 amino acids. Germline V gene sequence: CDR1 SNHLY, CDR2 FYNNEI. Trimming removed 5 bases from V and 9 bases from J, with 17 bases in between. CDR3 in DNA: TGTGCCAGCAGTACGCAGGGACCTCAGGGGCCCCAGCATTTT. It specifies CASSTQGPQGPQHF.

The V and J genes are TRBV5-6 and TRBJ1-6; maybe TRBD1 (5 bases). Trimming cost V 4 bases and J 8 bases, with 19 bases left between them. The CDR3 loop spans 16 amino acids. Per the germline V gene, CDR1 is SGHDT and CDR2 is YYEEEE. The CDR3 DNA follows: TGTGCCAGCAGCGCAGATTGGGGACCGGGTTATTCACCCCTCCACTTT. Translated, it gives CASSADWGPGYSPLHF.

The chain couples TRBV9 to TRBJ1-2; D not resolved. The V and J ends lost 4 bases and 0 bases respectively, with 16 bases between them. Germline CDR1 is SGDLS and CDR2 is YYNGEE. The CDR3 length is 16 residues. CDR3: CASSPPRTGTNYGYTF. The CDR3 nucleotides are TGTGCCAGCAGCCCGCCCAGGACTGGGACTAACTATGGCTACACCTTC. The complete variable domain, with remaining parts taken from reference TRBV9 and TRBJ1-2, reads DSGVTQTPKHLITATGQRVTLRCSPRSGDLSVYWYQQSLDQGLQFLIQYYNGEERAKGNILERFSAQQFPDLHSELNLSSLELGDSALYFCASSPPRTGTNYGYTFGSGTRLTVV.

This clone is a singleton in its sample. This chain connects TRBV29-1 to TRBJ2-3; 11 bases agree with TRBD2. The CDR3 loop spans 15 amino acids. V shed 4 bases and J 1 base; nucleotides not matched to a gene: 4. Per the germline V gene, CDR1 is SQVTM and CDR2 is ANQGSEA. CDR3 sequence reads: CSVGTSGLGTDTQYF. CDR3 coding DNA: TGCAGCGTTGGGACTAGCGGGTTAGGCACAGATACGCAGTATTTT.

This chain connects TRBV6-6 to TRBJ1-5; D gene uncertain. V lost 0 bases and J 7 bases, leaving 13 bases between the germline ends. CDR1 is MNHNY and CDR2 is SVGAGI in the germline V gene (reference sequence). The length of the CDR3 is 15 residues. This CDR3 reads CASSYSTHAGQPQHF. DNA of the CDR3: TGTGCCAGCAGTTACTCGACCCATGCGGGACAGCCCCAGCATTTT.